Listed here are 2 T cell receptor beta chains from one sample, sequenced in a study of blood T cell repertoires in COVID-19. The method was immunoSEQ multiplex PCR; TCRdb's version includes in-frame clones alone and lacks a portion of them. The repertoire holds about 220,000 clones, with roughly four fifths as singletons. Sequenced input: peripheral blood. These receptors were collected from a young woman who had recovered from COVID-19.

This chain links TRBV10-3 with TRBJ2-7; D possibly corresponds to TRBD1 (5 bases). The germline V and J ends were trimmed by 3 bases and 3 bases, with 15 bases remaining between them. The CDR3 length is 15 residues. Germline V gene sequence: CDR1 ENHRY, CDR2 SYGVKD. In nucleotides, the CDR3 is TGTGCCATCAGTGATATGGGGCAAGGCTACTACGAGCAGTACTTC. It codes for CAISDMGQGYYEQYF.

The chain couples TRBV20-1 to TRBJ2-7, with TRBD2 as a possible D gene (5 bases). The CDR3 consists of 11 residues. Germline assignment: CDR1 DFQATT and CDR2 SNEGSKA (reference sequence). DNA for the CDR3: TGCAACGCCGGGGTCTCCTACGAGCAGTACTTC. Amino acid sequence: CNAGVSYEQYF.